The next 5 T cell receptor beta chains were all read from a single sample in a study of cytomegalovirus exposure and HLA in healthy donors. Vbeta (60) and Jbeta (13) primers were used in the PCR. Sequencing used immunoSEQ multiplex PCR; TCRdb keeps in-frame clones, though not all of them. The data hold some 150,000 clones, with 82% observed a single time. The sample consisted of PBMCs. These receptors originate from a woman between 45 and 60 years old in good health and CMV-seropositive.

The V and J genes are TRBV27 and TRBJ2-1; 7 bases are a match to TRBD1. The CDR3 sequence is 13 residues long. Germline CDR1 MNHEY, CDR2 SMNVEV (reference sequence). Trimming removed 5 bases from V and 7 bases from J; junction bases left unmatched: 5. DNA of the CDR3: TGTGCCAGCAGTCTGACAGGGAAGAATGAGCAGTTCTTC. Amino acids: CASSLTGKNEQFF.

The J gene is TRBJ2-2, the V gene TRBV15; D is perhaps TRBD1 (5 bases). V was trimmed by 0 bases and J by 5 bases, leaving 19 bases between them. This CDR3 has 18 residues. Germline lookup yields CDR1 LNHNV and CDR2 YYDKDF (reference sequence). The CDR3 bases are TGTGCCACCAGCAGAGATCCCCAGGGCCCCTATTGGACCGGGGAGCTGTTTTTT. Encoded protein: CATSRDPQGPYWTGELFF.

A remark on this clone: Other DNA sequences in this specimen translate into the identical CDR3. The V gene is TRBV7-9, the J gene TRBJ2-1; TRBD1 might be the D (5 bases). Between the trimmed V and J ends, which lost 5 bases and 8 bases, there was a span of 10 bases. Germline V lookup: CDR1 SEHNR, CDR2 FQNEAQ (reference sequence). This CDR3 is 12 amino acids long. CDR3 loop: CASSPQGDEQFF. As DNA, the CDR3 is TGTGCCAGCAGCCCTCAGGGTGATGAGCAGTTCTTC.

The chain joins TRBV7-8 to TRBJ2-1; 7 bases match TRBD2. This CDR3 region has 13 residues. Unmatched junction bases numbered 4, after V lost 4 bases and J lost 7 bases. CDR1 and CDR2 (germline): SGHVS, FQNEAQ. The CDR3 reads CASSSRLANEQFF. The CDR3 DNA reads as TGTGCCAGCAGCTCCCGACTAGCAAATGAGCAGTTCTTC.

The gene calls are TRBV5-1 and TRBJ1-1, with a weak D call TRBD1 (5 bases). There are 13 residues in the CDR3. Trimming left V 4 bases short and J 3 bases short, with 10 bases between. CDR1 and CDR2 from the germline V gene are SGHRS and YFSETQ. CDR3 DNA sequence: TGCGCCAGCAGCCAAGAACAGGACACTGAAGCTTTCTTT. Translating it yields CASSQEQDTEAFF.